This entry lists 5 T cell receptor beta chains sequenced from one sample in a study of technical replicates of blood from several donors (dated by TCRdb to about 2017). The library was obtained by the immunoSEQ multiplex PCR assay. This immuneACCESS table, as held by TCRdb, lists in-frame sequences with V and J called but not all clones. Of the missing ones, under half trace to an unresolved V gene in checked studies; the others have no known cause. This sample holds about 97,000 clones; approximately 95% were observed only once. The top ten hold 0.3% to 0.35% of the sample. Source material: T cells isolated from PBMCs. These receptor sequences come from a human donor in good health.

Only one count was recorded for this clone. The chain is built from TRBV9 and TRBJ2-3; 9 nucleotides agree with TRBD2. V lost 3 bases to trimming and J lost 4 bases; unmatched junction nucleotides: 12. CDR1 and CDR2 (germline): SGDLS, YYNGEE. This CDR3 is 17 amino acids long. CDR3 nucleotides: TGTGCCAGCAGCGCGTACTTAAGCGGGAGGCCGGCAGATACGCAGTATTTT. Its translation: CASSAYLSGRPADTQYF.

The chain is built from TRBV6-5 and TRBJ2-2; D is ambiguous. Germline CDR1 and CDR2: MNHEY and SVGAGI. The CDR3 is made up of 13 amino acids. Trimming took off 0 bases at V and 6 bases at J, with 5 bases between the two ends. Here the CDR3 reads CASSYSGPGELFF. The DNA for the CDR3 is TGTGCCAGCAGTTACTCGGGCCCCGGGGAGCTGTTTTTT.

The V and J genes are TRBV5-1 and TRBJ2-5, with 9 nucleotides matching TRBD2. The CDR3 is made up of 14 amino acids. The V gene end was trimmed by 5 bases and the J gene end by 5 bases; junction bases not matched to a gene: 7. Germline CDR1 and CDR2: SGHRS and YFSETQ. CDR3 in amino acids: CASRREGPWETQYF. CDR3 DNA: TGCGCCAGCAGGCGGGAGGGCCCGTGGGAGACCCAGTACTTC.

This chain connects TRBV25-1 to TRBJ1-1, with 9 nucleotides matching TRBD1. This CDR3 region has 16 residues. Germline V gene lookup returns CDR1 MGHDK and CDR2 SYGVNS. The V gene end was trimmed by 6 bases and the J gene end by 6 bases; junction bases not matched to a gene: 14. Here the CDR3 DNA reads TGTGCCAGCAGAGACTATTCCGGGACAGGGCCCTCTGAAGCTTTCTTT. This translates into CASRDYSGTGPSEAFF.

The rearrangement joins TRBV11-2 to TRBJ1-3, with 10 bases matching TRBD1. The CDR3 runs to 15 residues. Germline V CDR1 and CDR2: SGHAT, FQNNGV. The V segment lost 4 bases and the J segment 0 bases; nucleotides outside the gene matches: 0. The CDR3 protein is CASSWDRGSGNTIYF. The CDR3 region has the DNA TGTGCCAGCAGCTGGGACAGGGGCTCTGGAAACACCATATATTTT.